A single T cell receptor beta chain is shown here with its context. Time point indicated: pre-sensitization, week 0. Treatment here: therapeutic diphenylcyclopropenone sensitization with weekly scalp DPC. This specimen comes from a study of human T cells and chemical hapten exposure. Whole-study context: In the roughly 24-week study, patients were dosed weekly with diphenylcyclopropenone on the scalp throughout.

TCRdb redid the calling of the RACE reads with MiXCR, one entry per CDR3 protein. In the table there are about 300,000 distinct CDR3 sequences, approximately 5% of which are singletons. Looked up from germline, CDR1 is SEHNR and CDR2 is FQNEAQ (reference sequence). Unmatched junction bases numbered 11, after V lost 5 bases and J lost 5 bases. CDR3 length: 15 amino acids. The chain combines TRBV7-9 with TRBJ2-5, with TRBD2 matching over 7 bases. The material was whole blood, obtained in connection with sensitization to the hapten diphenylcyclopropenone (DPC). The sequence was obtained from a woman under 30 with alopecia areata. Some clones in this sample may be carry-over from other donors' samples. CDR3 protein: CASSPRGAGGETQYF. As DNA, the CDR3 is TGTGCCAGCAGCCCGCGGGGAGCCGGGGGGGAGACCCAGTACTTC.